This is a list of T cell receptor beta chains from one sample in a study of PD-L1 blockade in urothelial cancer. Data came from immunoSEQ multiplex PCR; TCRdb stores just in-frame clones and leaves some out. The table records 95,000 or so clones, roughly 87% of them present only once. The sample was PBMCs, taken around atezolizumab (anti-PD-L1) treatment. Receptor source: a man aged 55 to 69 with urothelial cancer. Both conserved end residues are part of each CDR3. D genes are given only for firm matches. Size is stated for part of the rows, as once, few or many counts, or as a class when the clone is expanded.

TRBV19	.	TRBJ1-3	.	CASIGPGNTIYF	TGTGCCAGTATCGGTCCTGGAAACACCATATATTTT
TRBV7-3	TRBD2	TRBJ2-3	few	CASSLTSGETDTQYF	TGTGCCAGCAGCTTAACTAGCGGGGAGACAGATACGCAGTATTTT
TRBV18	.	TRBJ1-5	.	CASSQGTPSRNQPQHF	TGTGCCAGCTCACAGGGGACACCCAGCCGCAATCAGCCCCAGCATTTT
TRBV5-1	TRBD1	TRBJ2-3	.	CASSLQGVADTQYF	TGCGCCAGCAGCCTACAGGGGGTTGCAGATACGCAGTATTTT
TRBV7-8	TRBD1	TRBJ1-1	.	CASSLTGGGYTEAFF	TGTGCCAGCAGCTTGACAGGGGGCGGTTACACTGAAGCTTTCTTT
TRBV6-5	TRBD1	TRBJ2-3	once	CASSRQGTGTDTQYF	TGTGCCAGCAGTCGACAGGGGACGGGCACAGATACGCAGTATTTT
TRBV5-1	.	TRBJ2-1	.	CASSFGGGAYNEQFF	TGCGCCAGCAGCTTCGGCGGAGGGGCCTACAATGAGCAGTTCTTC
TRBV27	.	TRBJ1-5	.	CASSLYPGGPNQPQHF	TGTGCCAGCAGTTTATATCCGGGGGGCCCAAATCAGCCCCAGCATTTT
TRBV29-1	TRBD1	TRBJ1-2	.	CSASGQGSYGYTF	TGCAGCGCTTCAGGACAGGGCAGCTATGGCTACACCTTC
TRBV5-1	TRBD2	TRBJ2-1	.	CASSLAGGSGSSYNEQFF	TGCGCCAGCAGCTTGGCGGGCGGGAGCGGTTCGTCCTACAATGAGCAGTTCTTC
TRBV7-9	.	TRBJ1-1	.	CASSLGHPADTEAFF	TGTGCCAGCAGCCTGGGACACCCGGCGGACACTGAAGCTTTCTTT
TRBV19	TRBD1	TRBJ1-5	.	CASSGTGLGNQPQHF	TGTGCCAGTAGTGGGACAGGGTTGGGCAATCAGCCCCAGCATTTT
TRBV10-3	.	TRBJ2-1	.	CAISEPQGGGNEQFF	TGTGCCATCAGTGAGCCCCAGGGAGGGGGCAATGAGCAGTTCTTC
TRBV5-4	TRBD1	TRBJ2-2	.	CASSRQAGGAYTGELFF	TGTGCCAGCAGCCGTCAGGCAGGGGGCGCCTACACCGGGGAGCTGTTTTTT
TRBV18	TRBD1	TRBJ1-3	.	CASSPTSGTATASGNTIYF	TGTGCCAGCTCACCTACCAGTGGGACAGCTACCGCCTCTGGAAACACCATATATTTT
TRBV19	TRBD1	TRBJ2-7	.	CASRAGTGNYEQYF	TGTGCCAGTAGGGCCGGGACAGGGAACTACGAGCAGTACTTC
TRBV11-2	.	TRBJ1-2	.	CASSQTHPTGLANYGYTF	TGTGCCAGCAGCCAAACACACCCCACAGGGTTAGCTAACTATGGCTACACCTTC
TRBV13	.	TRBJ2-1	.	CASSFRGSYNEQFF	TGTGCCAGCAGCTTCCGGGGTTCCTACAATGAGCAGTTCTTC
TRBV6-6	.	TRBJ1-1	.	CASRGGWVGEAFF	TGTGCCAGCAGGGGGGGATGGGTTGGCGAAGCTTTCTTT
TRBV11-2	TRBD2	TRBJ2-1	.	CASSLGLAGNRDEQFF	TGTGCCAGCAGCTTAGGACTAGCGGGAAACCGGGATGAGCAGTTCTTC
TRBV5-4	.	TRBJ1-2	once	CASSYRYPNYGYTF	TGTGCCAGCAGTTACCGCTACCCCAACTATGGCTACACCTTC
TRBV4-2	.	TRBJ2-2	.	CASSPEPEGGGELFF	TGTGCCAGCAGCCCTGAACCCGAGGGCGGCGGGGAGCTGTTTTTT
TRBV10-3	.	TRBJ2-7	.	CAISESQGREQYF	TGTGCCATCAGTGAGTCTCAGGGGAGAGAGCAGTACTTC
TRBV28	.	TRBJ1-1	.	CASSLFSTEAFF	TGTGCCAGCAGTTTATTTAGCACTGAAGCTTTCTTT
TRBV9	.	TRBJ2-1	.	CASSSQGLAAYNEQFF	TGTGCCAGCAGCTCCCAGGGGCTAGCGGCCTACAATGAGCAGTTCTTC
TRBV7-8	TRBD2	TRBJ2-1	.	CASSPSRFERGNNEQFF	TGTGCCAGCAGCCCCTCCCGGTTCGAGCGGGGTAACAATGAGCAGTTCTTC
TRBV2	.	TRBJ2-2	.	CASKGGEYTGELFF	TGTGCCAGCAAAGGGGGGGAGTACACCGGGGAGCTGTTTTTT
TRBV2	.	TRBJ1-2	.	CASSPSYGYTF	TGTGCCAGCAGCCCCTCCTATGGCTACACCTTC
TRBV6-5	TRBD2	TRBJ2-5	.	CASSYWPGGQETQYF	TGTGCCAGCAGTTACTGGCCGGGGGGGCAAGAGACCCAGTACTTC
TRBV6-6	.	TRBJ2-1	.	CASSPQSNEQFF	TGTGCCAGCAGTCCTCAGTCCAATGAGCAGTTCTTC
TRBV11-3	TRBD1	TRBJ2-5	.	CASSLVTGVQETQYF	TGTGCCAGCAGCTTAGTAACAGGGGTCCAAGAGACCCAGTACTTC